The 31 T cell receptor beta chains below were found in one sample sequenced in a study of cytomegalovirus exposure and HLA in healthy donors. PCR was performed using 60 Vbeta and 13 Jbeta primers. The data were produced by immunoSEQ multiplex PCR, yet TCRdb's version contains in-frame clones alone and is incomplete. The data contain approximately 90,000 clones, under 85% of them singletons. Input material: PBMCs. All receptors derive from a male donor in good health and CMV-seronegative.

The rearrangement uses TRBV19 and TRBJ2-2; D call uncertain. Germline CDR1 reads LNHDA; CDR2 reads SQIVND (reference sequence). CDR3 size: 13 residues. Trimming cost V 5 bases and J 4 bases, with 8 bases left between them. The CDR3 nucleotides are TGTGCCAGTAGTCCGAGTACCACCGGGGAGCTGTTTTTT. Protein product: CASSPSTTGELFF.

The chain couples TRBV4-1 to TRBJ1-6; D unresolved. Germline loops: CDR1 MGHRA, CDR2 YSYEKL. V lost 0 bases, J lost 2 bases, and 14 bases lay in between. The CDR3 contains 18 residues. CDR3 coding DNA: TGCGCCAGCAGCCAAGACGTTGCTGGAGCTGCCTATAATTCACCCCTCCACTTT. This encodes CASSQDVAGAAYNSPLHF.

The CDR3 loop is CASSVMGHWNEKLFF. For the CDR3, the DNA is TGTGCCAGCAGCGTAATGGGACATTGGAATGAAAAACTGTTTTTT. This chain links TRBV9 with TRBJ1-4; D perhaps matches TRBD1 (6 bases). Trimming cost V 1 base and J 5 bases, with 12 bases left between them. CDR3 size: 15 residues. The germline CDR1 and CDR2 sequences are SGDLS and YYNGEE.

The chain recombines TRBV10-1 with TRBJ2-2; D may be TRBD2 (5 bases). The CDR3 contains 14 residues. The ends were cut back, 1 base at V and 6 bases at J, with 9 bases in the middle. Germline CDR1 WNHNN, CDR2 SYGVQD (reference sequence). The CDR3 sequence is CASSEYTEAGELFF. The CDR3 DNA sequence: TGCGCCAGCAGTGAGTATACGGAGGCCGGGGAGCTGTTTTTT.

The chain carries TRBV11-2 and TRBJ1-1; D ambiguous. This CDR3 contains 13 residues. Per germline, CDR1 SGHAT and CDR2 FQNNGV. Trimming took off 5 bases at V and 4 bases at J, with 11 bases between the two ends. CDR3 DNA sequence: TGTGCCAGCAGCCAAACTACTACCACTGAAGCTTTCTTT. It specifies CASSQTTTTEAFF.

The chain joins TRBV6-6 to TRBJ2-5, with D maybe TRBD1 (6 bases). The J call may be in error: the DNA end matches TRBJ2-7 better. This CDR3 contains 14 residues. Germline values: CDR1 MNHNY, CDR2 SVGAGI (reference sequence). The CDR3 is CASSYPGVTYEQYF. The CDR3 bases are TGTGCCAGCAGTTACCCAGGGGTTACCTACGAGCAGTACTTC.

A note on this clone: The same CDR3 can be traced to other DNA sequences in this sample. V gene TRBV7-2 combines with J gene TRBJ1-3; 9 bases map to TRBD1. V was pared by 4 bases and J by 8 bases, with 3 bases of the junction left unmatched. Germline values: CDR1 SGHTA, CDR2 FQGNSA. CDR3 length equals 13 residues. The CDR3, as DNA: TGTGCCAGCAGCTCGGGACAGGGAGACACCATATATTTT. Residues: CASSSGQGDTIYF.

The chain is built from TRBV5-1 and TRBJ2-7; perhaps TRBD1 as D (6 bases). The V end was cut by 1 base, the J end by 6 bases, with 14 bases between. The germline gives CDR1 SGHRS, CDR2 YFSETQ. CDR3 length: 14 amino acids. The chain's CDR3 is CASSLTGMVSEQYF. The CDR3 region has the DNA TGCGCCAGCAGCTTGACAGGGATGGTCTCCGAGCAGTACTTC.

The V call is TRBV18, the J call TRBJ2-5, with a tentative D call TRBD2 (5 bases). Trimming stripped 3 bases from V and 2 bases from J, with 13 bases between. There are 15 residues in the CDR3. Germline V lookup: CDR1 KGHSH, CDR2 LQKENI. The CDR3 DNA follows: TGTGCCAGCTCACCCCGGGGTGGAGATCAAGAGACCCAGTACTTC. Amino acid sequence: CASSPRGGDQETQYF.

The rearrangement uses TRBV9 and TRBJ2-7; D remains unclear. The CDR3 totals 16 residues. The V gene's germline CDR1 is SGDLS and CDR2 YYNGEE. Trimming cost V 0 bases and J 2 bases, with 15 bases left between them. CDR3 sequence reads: CASSVDPTQKAYEQYF. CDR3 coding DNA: TGTGCCAGCAGCGTAGACCCAACACAGAAAGCCTACGAGCAGTACTTC.

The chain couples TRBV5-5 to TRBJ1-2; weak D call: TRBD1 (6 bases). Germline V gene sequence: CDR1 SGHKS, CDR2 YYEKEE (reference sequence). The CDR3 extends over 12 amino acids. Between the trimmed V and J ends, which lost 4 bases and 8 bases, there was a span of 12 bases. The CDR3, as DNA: TGTGCCAGCAGCGGAACAGGGTTAGGCTACACCTTC. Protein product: CASSGTGLGYTF.

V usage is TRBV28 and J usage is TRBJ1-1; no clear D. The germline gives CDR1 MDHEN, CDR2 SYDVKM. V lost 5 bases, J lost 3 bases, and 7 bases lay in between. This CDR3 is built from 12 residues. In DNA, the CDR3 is TGTGCCAGCAGTGGCACGTACACTGAAGCTTTCTTT. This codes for CASSGTYTEAFF. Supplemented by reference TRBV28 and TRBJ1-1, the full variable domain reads DVKVTQSSRYLVKRTGEKVFLECVQDMDHENMFWYRQDPGLGLRLIYFSYDVKMKEKGDIPEGYSVSREKKERFSLILESASTNQTSMYLCASSGTYTEAFFGQGTRLTVV.

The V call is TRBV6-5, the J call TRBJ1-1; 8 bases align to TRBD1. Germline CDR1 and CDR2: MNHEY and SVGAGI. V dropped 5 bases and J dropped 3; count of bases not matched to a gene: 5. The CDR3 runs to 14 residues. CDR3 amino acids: CASSRQGWDTEAFF. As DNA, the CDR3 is TGTGCCAGCAGTCGACAGGGGTGGGACACTGAAGCTTTCTTT.

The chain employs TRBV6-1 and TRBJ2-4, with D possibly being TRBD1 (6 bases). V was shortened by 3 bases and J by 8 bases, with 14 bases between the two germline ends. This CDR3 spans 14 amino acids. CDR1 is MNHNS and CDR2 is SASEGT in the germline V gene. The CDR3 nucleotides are TGTGCCAGCAGTGACCAGCAGGGGCCTTACATTCAGTACTTC. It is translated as CASSDQQGPYIQYF.

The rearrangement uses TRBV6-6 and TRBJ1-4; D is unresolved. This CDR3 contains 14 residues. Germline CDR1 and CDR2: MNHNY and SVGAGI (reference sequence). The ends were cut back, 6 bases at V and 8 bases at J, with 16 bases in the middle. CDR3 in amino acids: CASRLSGSGEKLFF. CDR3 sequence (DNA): TGTGCCAGCAGATTATCCGGGTCTGGGGAAAAACTGTTTTTT.

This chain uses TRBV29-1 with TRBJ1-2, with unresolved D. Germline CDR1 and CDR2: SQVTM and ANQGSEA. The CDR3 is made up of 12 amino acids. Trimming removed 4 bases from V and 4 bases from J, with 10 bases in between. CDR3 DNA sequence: TGCAGCGTTGGCGGAACGATCTATGGCTACACCTTC. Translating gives CSVGGTIYGYTF. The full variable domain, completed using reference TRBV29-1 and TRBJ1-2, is SAVISQKPSRDICQRGTSLTIQCQVDSQVTMMFWYRQQPGQSLTLIATANQGSEATYESGFVIDKFPISRPNLTFSTLTVSNMSPEDSSIYLCSVGGTIYGYTFGSGTRLTVV.

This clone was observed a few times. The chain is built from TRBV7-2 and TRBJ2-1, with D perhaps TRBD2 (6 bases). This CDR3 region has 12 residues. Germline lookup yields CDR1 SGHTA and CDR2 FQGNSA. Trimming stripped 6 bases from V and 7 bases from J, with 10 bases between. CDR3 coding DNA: TGTGCCAGCAGGACGGAGGGAAATGAGCAGTTCTTC. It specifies CASRTEGNEQFF.

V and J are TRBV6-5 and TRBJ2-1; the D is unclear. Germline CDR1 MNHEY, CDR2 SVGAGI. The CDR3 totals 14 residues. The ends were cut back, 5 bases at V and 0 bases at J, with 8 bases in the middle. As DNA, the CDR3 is TGTGCCAGCAGTACAGATTACTCCTACAATGAGCAGTTCTTC. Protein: CASSTDYSYNEQFF.

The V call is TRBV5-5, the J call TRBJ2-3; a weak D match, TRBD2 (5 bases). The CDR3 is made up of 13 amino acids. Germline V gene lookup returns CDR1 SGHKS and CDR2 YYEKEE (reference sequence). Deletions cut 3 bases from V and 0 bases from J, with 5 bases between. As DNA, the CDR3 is TGTGCCAGCAGCTCGGGGAGCACAGATACGCAGTATTTT. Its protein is CASSSGSTDTQYF.

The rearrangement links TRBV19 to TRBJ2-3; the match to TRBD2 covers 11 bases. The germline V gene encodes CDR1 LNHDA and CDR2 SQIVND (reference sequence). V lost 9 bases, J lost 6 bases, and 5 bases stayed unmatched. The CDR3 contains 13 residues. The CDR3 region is CASKTSGADTQYF. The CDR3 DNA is TGTGCCAGCAAGACTAGCGGGGCTGATACGCAGTATTTT.

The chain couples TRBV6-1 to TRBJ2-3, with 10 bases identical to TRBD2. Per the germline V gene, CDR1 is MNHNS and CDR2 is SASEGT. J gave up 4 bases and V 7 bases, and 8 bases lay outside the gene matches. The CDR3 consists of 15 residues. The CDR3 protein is CASMGSSGSADTQYF. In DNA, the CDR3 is TGTGCCAGCATGGGTTCTAGCGGGAGCGCAGATACGCAGTATTTT.

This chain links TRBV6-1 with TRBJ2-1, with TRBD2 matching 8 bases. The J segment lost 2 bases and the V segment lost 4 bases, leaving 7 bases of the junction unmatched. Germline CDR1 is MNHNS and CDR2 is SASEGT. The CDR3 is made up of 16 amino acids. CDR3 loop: CASSVGRGEAYNEQFF. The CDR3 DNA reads TGTGCCAGCAGTGTGGGGCGGGGGGAGGCCTACAATGAGCAGTTCTTC.

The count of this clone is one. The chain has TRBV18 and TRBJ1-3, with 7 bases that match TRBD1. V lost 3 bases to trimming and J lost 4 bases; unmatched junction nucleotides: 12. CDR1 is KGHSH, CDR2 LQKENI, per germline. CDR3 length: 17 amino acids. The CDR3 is CASSPETDRVRGNTIYF. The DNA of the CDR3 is TGTGCCAGCTCACCCGAAACCGACAGGGTCAGAGGAAACACCATATATTTT.

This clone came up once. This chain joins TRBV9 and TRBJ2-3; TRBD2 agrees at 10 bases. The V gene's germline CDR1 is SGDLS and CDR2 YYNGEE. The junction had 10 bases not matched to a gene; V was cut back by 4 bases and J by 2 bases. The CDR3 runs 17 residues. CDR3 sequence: CASSRRASGGHTDTQYF. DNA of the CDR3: TGTGCCAGCAGCCGCCGGGCTAGCGGGGGTCACACAGATACGCAGTATTTT. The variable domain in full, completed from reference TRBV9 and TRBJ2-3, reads DSGVTQTPKHLITATGQRVTLRCSPRSGDLSVYWYQQSLDQGLQFLIQYYNGEERAKGNILERFSAQQFPDLHSELNLSSLELGDSALYFCASSRRASGGHTDTQYFGPGTRLTVL.

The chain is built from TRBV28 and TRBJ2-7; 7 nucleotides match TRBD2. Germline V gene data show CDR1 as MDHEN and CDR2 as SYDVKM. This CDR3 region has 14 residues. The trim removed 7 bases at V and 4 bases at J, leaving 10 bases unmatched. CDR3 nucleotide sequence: TGTGCCAGCACCTCGGGGAGGGACCTTTACGAGCAGTACTTC. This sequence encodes CASTSGRDLYEQYF.

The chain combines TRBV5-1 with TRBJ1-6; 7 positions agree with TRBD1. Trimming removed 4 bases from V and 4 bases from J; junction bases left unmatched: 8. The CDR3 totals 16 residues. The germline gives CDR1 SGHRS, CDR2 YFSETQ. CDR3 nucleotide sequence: TGCGCCAGCAGCCCCGTTACAGGGGCTTATAATTCACCCCTCCACTTT. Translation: CASSPVTGAYNSPLHF.

CDR3 sequence: CASSFKGVQPQHF. The CDR3 DNA sequence: TGTGCCAGCAGCTTTAAGGGGGTGCAGCCCCAGCATTTT. The chain joins TRBV12-1 to TRBJ1-5; the table's TRBD1 call for D was not verified on the DNA. TRBV12-1 is listed as a pseudogene. There are 13 residues in the CDR3.

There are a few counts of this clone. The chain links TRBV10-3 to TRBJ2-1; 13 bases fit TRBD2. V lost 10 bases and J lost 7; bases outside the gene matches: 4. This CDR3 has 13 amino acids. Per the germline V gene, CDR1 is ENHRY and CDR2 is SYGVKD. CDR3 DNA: TGTGCCACCGGACTAGCGGGGGCAAATGAGCAGTTCTTC. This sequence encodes CATGLAGANEQFF.

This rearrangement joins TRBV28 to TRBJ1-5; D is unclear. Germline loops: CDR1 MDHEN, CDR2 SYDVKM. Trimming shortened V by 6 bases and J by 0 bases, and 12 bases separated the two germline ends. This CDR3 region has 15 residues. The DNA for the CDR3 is TGTGCCAGCAGCCAAACCTCACTTAGCAATCAGCCCCAGCATTTT. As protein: CASSQTSLSNQPQHF.

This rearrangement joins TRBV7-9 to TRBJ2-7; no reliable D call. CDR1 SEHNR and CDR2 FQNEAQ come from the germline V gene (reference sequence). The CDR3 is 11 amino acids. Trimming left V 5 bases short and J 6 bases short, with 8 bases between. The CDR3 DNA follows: TGTGCCAGCAGCCCCCGTTCCGAGCAGTACTTC. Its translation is CASSPRSEQYF.

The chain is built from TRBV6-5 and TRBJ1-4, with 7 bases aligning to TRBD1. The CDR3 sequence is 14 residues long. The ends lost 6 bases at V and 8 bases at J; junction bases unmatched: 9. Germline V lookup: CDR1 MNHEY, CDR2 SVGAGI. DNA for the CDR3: TGTGCCAGCAGGAACAGGGGAGCGGGCGAAAAACTGTTTTTT. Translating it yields CASRNRGAGEKLFF.